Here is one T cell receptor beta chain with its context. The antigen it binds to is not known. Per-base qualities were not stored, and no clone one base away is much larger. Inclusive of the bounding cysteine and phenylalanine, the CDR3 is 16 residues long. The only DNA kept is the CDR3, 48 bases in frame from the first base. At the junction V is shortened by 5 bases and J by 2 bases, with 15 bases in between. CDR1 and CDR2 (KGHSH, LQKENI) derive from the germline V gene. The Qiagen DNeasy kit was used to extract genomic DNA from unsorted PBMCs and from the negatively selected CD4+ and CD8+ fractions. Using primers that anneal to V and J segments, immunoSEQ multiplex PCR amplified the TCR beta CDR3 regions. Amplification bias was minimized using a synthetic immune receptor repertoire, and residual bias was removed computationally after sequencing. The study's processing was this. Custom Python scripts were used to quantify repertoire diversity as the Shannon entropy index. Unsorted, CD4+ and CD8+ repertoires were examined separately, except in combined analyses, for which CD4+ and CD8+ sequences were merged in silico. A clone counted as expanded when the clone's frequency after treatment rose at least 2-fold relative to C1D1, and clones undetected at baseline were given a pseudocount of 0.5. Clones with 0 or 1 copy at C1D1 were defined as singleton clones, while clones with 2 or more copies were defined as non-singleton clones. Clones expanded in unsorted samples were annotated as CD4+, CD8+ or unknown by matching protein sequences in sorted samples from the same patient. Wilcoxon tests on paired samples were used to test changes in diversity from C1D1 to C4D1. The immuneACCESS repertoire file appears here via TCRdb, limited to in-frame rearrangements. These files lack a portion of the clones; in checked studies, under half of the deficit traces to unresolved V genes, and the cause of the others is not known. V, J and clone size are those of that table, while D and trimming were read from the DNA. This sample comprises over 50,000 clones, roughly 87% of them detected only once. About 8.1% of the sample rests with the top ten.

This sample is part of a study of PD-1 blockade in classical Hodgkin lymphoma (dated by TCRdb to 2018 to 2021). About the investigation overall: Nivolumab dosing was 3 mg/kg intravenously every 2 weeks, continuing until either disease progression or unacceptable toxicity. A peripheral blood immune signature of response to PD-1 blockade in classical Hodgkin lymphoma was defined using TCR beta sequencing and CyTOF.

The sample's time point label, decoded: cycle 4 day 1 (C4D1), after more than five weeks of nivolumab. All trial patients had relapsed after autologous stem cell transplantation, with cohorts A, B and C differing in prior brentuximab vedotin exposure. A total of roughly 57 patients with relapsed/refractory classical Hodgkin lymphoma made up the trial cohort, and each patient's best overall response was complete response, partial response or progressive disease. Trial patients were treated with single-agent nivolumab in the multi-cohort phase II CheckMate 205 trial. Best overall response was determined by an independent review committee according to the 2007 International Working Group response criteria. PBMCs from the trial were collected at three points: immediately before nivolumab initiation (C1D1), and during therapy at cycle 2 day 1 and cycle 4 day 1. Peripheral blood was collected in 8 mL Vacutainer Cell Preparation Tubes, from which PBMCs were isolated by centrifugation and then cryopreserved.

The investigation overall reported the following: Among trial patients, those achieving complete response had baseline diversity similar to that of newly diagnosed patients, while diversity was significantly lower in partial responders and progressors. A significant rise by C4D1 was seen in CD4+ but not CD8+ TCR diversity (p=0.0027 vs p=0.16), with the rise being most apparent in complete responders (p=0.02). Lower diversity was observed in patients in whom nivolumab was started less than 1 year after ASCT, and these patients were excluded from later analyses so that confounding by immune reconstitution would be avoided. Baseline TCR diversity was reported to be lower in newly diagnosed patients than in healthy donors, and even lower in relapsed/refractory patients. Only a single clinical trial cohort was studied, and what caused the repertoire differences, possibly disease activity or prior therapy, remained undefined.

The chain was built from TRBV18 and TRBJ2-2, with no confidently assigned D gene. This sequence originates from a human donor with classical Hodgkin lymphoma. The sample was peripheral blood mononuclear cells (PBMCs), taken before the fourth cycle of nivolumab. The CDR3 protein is CASSELLISNTGELFF. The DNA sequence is TGTGCCAGCTCAGAGCTTCTAATATCTAACACCGGGGAGCTGTTTTTT.